Described below is a single T cell receptor beta chain sequence and its context. This specimen belongs to a study of blood T cell repertoires in COVID-19. Study overall: In each case, the material was cDNA or gDNA derived from T cells, B-cell-depleted T cells, or PBMCs.

The germline V gene encodes CDR1 SNHLY and CDR2 FYNNEI. This CDR3 has 14 amino acids. Trimming took 7 bases from V and 5 from J, leaving 18 bases between them. Original processing methods: Amplified reference gene primers provided the basis for estimating nucleated cell counts. The method was immunoSEQ multiplex PCR; TCRdb's version includes in-frame clones alone and lacks a portion of them. V, J and clone size reflect that table, while D and trimming were determined from the DNA. This sample has roughly 120,000 clones; approximately 80% occur once, and the top ten carry 0.7% to 0.85%. The source is a woman aged 70-85 years with acute or convalescent COVID-19. The J gene is TRBJ2-7, the V gene TRBV2; TRBD2 might be the D (6 bases). Sequenced input: peripheral blood. The CDR3 DNA sequence: TGTGCCAGCACTTTTAGCGGAGGAGGGGACGAGCAGTACTTC. It yields the protein CASTFSGGGDEQYF.